A selection of T cell receptor beta chains follows, all from one sample in a study of blood T cell repertoires in COVID-19. The method was immunoSEQ multiplex PCR; TCRdb's version includes in-frame clones alone and lacks a portion of them. Among a few hundred thousand clones listed, about 90% were seen once. Material for sequencing was peripheral blood. These TCRs come from a man aged 18 to 29 with active or convalescent COVID-19. The CDR3 runs from the conserved cysteine through the conserved F or W. Each record gives: CDR3 protein, CDR3 DNA, V gene, J gene, clone size, D gene. The D gene is left open where the match is weak. Clone sizes are given selectively: once, few, many, or a class where the clone is expanded.

CASSLVRSVERNGYTF	TGTGCCAGCAGCTTAGTGAGGTCAGTGGAAAGGAATGGCTACACCTTC	TRBV11-2	TRBJ1-2	once	NA
CASSAWDRGEQYF	TGTGCCAGCAGCGCATGGGACAGGGGGGAGCAGTACTTC	TRBV2	TRBJ2-7	NA	TRBD1
CASSASWTSGLPYEQYF	TGTGCCAGCAGCGCGTCATGGACTAGCGGCCTCCCCTACGAGCAGTACTTC	TRBV9	TRBJ2-7	NA	TRBD2
CASTNPGTGESSYNEQFF	TGCGCCAGCACCAATCCAGGGACAGGGGAAAGCTCCTACAATGAGCAGTTCTTC	TRBV5-1	TRBJ2-1	NA	TRBD1
CASSRDRGGVNEQFF	TGTGCCAGCAGTCGGGACAGGGGAGGAGTAAATGAGCAGTTCTTC	TRBV28	TRBJ2-1	NA	TRBD1
CASSLRNRGYGELFF	TGTGCCAGCAGCTTACGGAACAGGGGTTACGGGGAGCTGTTTTTT	TRBV7-9	TRBJ2-2	NA	TRBD1
CASSWGRSYEQYF	TGTGCCAGCAGCTGGGGGCGGTCCTACGAGCAGTACTTC	TRBV5-6	TRBJ2-7	NA	NA
CASGYEQFF	TGTGCCAGCGGCTATGAGCAGTTCTTC	TRBV27	TRBJ2-1	NA	NA
CASSLRGSEQFF	TGTGCCAGCAGTTTAAGGGGAAGTGAGCAGTTCTTC	TRBV27	TRBJ2-1	NA	NA
CASSQEIAGGQPRFF	TGCGCCAGCAGCCAAGAGATAGCGGGGGGTCAACCAAGGTTCTTC	TRBV4-3	TRBJ2-1	NA	TRBD2
CAIAEEANYGYTF	TGTGCCATCGCCGAGGAGGCGAACTATGGCTACACCTTC	TRBV10-3	TRBJ1-2	NA	NA
CASRMTGDYGYTF	TGTGCCAGCAGAATGACAGGGGACTATGGCTACACCTTC	TRBV6-4	TRBJ1-2	NA	TRBD1
CASSIRAGQETQYF	TGTGCCAGTAGTATTCGCGCGGGGCAAGAGACCCAGTACTTC	TRBV19	TRBJ2-5	NA	NA
CSVQAGAVDEQYF	TGCAGCGTTCAGGCGGGGGCTGTCGACGAGCAGTACTTC	TRBV29-1	TRBJ2-7	NA	NA
CASSQDPGGRSNGYTF	TGCGCCAGCAGCCAAGATCCCGGTGGCAGGTCGAATGGCTACACCTTC	TRBV4-1	TRBJ1-2	NA	NA
CASSLGTGATNEKLFF	TGTGCCAGCAGCTTAGGGACAGGGGCAACTAATGAAAAACTGTTTTTT	TRBV7-2	TRBJ1-4	few	TRBD1
CASSFATDNYGYTF	TGTGCCAGCAGTTTCGCGACAGATAACTATGGCTACACCTTC	TRBV28	TRBJ1-2	NA	NA
CASRIPGQGGYGYTF	TGTGCCAGCAGGATCCCGGGACAGGGCGGCTATGGCTACACCTTC	TRBV6-5	TRBJ1-2	NA	TRBD1
CASRQGISNQPQHF	TGTGCCAGCAGACAGGGGATAAGCAATCAGCCCCAGCATTTT	TRBV6-6	TRBJ1-5	NA	TRBD1
CASSQDMGGTGGGYTF	TGTGCCAGCAGCCAAGATATGGGAGGGACCGGGGGTGGCTACACCTTC	TRBV14	TRBJ1-2	NA	NA
CASSRYDGRAYGYTF	TGTGCCAGCAGCCGCTATGACGGGCGGGCCTATGGCTACACCTTC	TRBV7-3	TRBJ1-2	once	NA
CATSPRDYMNTEAFF	TGTGCCACCAGCCCTCGGGATTACATGAACACTGAAGCTTTCTTT	TRBV15	TRBJ1-1	NA	NA
CATSRDSASSYNEQFF	TGTGCCACCAGCAGAGATAGCGCGAGCTCCTACAATGAGCAGTTCTTC	TRBV15	TRBJ2-1	NA	NA
CASSLDRGKSDTQYF	TGTGCCAGCAGCTTAGACAGGGGCAAATCAGATACGCAGTATTTT	TRBV7-2	TRBJ2-3	once	TRBD1
CASSPGGGFATNEKLFF	TGTGCCAGCAGCCCAGGGGGCGGTTTTGCAACTAATGAAAAACTGTTTTTT	TRBV5-6	TRBJ1-4	NA	TRBD1
CASSRSEGQAPQHF	TGTGCCAGCTCACGGTCGGAGGGTCAGGCGCCCCAGCATTTT	TRBV18	TRBJ1-5	NA	NA
CSVEDPTTGREYEQYF	TGCAGCGTTGAAGATCCGACTACAGGGAGGGAATACGAGCAGTACTTC	TRBV29-1	TRBJ2-7	few	NA
CASSIALEYYGYTF	TGTGCCAGCAGCATAGCTCTGGAGTACTATGGCTACACCTTC	TRBV27	TRBJ1-2	few	NA
CASSFLQGTSYEQYF	TGTGCCAGCAGTTTTTTGCAGGGGACCTCCTACGAGCAGTACTTC	TRBV6-2/TRBV6-3	TRBJ2-7	NA	NA
CASSLQGRPGNTIYF	TGTGCCAGCAGCCTACAGGGGAGGCCTGGAAACACCATATATTTT	TRBV7-3	TRBJ1-3	NA	TRBD1
CASSTRLVAEDEKLFF	TGTGCCAGTAGTACCCGCTTGGTAGCCGAGGATGAAAAACTGTTTTTT	TRBV19	TRBJ1-4	once	NA
CASSRLADSYEQYF	TGTGCCAGCAGCCGACTAGCGGACTCCTACGAGCAGTACTTC	TRBV3-1/TRBV3-2	TRBJ2-7	NA	TRBD2
CATSDPGTNFQQFF	TGTGCCACCAGTGATCCCGGGACAAACTTCCAGCAGTTCTTC	TRBV24-1	TRBJ2-1	NA	NA
CATRQAETQYF	TGTGCCACCAGGCAGGCGGAGACCCAGTACTTC	TRBV15	TRBJ2-5	NA	NA
CSPRGDTEAFF	TGCTCCCCCCGGGGAGACACTGAAGCTTTCTTT	TRBV20-1	TRBJ1-1	NA	NA
CASVLAGGRTEAFF	TGTGCCAGCGTCCTCGCCGGGGGTAGGACTGAAGCTTTCTTT	TRBV25-1	TRBJ1-1	NA	NA
CASSSFSGGNYGYTF	TGTGCCAGTAGTTCTTTCTCCGGGGGGAACTATGGCTACACCTTC	TRBV19	TRBJ1-2	NA	NA
CASRSGNTEAFF	TGTGCCAGTAGATCGGGAAACACTGAAGCTTTCTTT	TRBV19	TRBJ1-1	NA	NA
CASSFYGPGELFF	TGCGCCAGCAGCTTCTATGGGCCCGGGGAGCTGTTTTTT	TRBV5-1	TRBJ2-2	NA	NA
CASSREPLGGTEAFF	TGTGCCAGCAGCCGTGAGCCGTTAGGCGGCACTGAAGCTTTCTTT	TRBV7-9	TRBJ1-1	few	NA
CASSWSRGTQYF	TGTGCCAGCAGTTGGTCCCGGGGTACGCAGTATTTT	TRBV28	TRBJ2-3	NA	NA
CASSRLAGYGYTF	TGTGCCAGTAGTCGCCTAGCGGGGTATGGCTACACCTTC	TRBV19	TRBJ1-2	NA	NA
CASSFGQARSSYTF	TGTGCCAGCAGCTTCGGACAGGCCAGGTCAAGCTACACCTTC	TRBV13	TRBJ1-2	NA	TRBD1
CATSRDRVKETQYF	TGTGCCACCAGCAGAGATCGGGTCAAAGAGACCCAGTACTTC	TRBV15	TRBJ2-5	NA	NA
CASSQDSPPYNSPLHF	TGCGCCAGCAGTCAGGACAGCCCACCTTATAATTCACCCCTCCACTTT	TRBV5-1	TRBJ1-6	NA	NA
CASSLGTQGNYGYTF	TGTGCCAGCAGCTTGGGGACCCAGGGTAACTATGGCTACACCTTC	TRBV5-6	TRBJ1-2	NA	NA